The 8 T cell receptor beta chains listed next were all sequenced from one sample in a study of CD8+CD57+ T cells in acquired aplastic anemia. Genomic DNA templated the TCR beta VDJ and CDR3 profiling. TCRdb re-called the reads with MiXCR, one entry per CDR3 protein. Of around 200,000 distinct CDR3 sequences listed, about 44% were seen once; the top ten hold 10% to 15%. In patients chosen for sequencing, flow cytometry had shown CD8+CD57+ cell expansion. Sequenced: sorted CD4+, CD8+, or CD8+CD57+ T cells (not recorded which) from PBMCs. Every receptor here comes from a human donor with aplastic anemia.

The chain joins TRBV7-7 to TRBJ2-5; D unresolved. CDR1 and CDR2 from the germline V gene are SSHAT and FNYEAQ (reference sequence). V was clipped by 5 bases and J by 2 bases, with 9 bases between them. The CDR3 is 13 residues long. CDR3 DNA: TGTGCCAGCAGCGTCAACCTGCAAGAGACCCAGTACTTC. Amino acids: CASSVNLQETQYF.

This rearrangement joins TRBV7-9 to TRBJ1-1; D gene ambiguous. Germline CDR1 SEHNR, CDR2 FQNEAQ (reference sequence). The CDR3 has 14 amino acids. With 3 bases removed from V and 3 bases from J, the gap between germline ends came to 11 bases. CDR3: CASSLRHPYTEAFF. The CDR3 DNA reads TGTGCCAGCAGCTTGCGCCACCCTTACACTGAAGCTTTCTTT.

For this clonotype: An end of the junction differs from the germline gene, which may be a read error. This sequence joins TRBV5-1 and TRBJ2-2, with D possibly TRBD2 on 6 matching bases. This CDR3 is built from 15 residues. In germline, CDR1 is SGHRS, CDR2 YFSETQ. The CDR3 DNA reads TGCGCCAGCAGCTTGGCCACGGGGGTGACCGGGGAGCTGTCTTTT. Translating gives CASSLATGVTGELSF.

This clonotype was seen at least ten times. The chain has TRBV5-4 and TRBJ1-1, with a possible D match to TRBD1 (6 bases). This CDR3 region has 13 residues. Germline V gives CDR1 SGHNT, CDR2 YYREEE (reference sequence). The V end was cut by 4 bases, the J end by 6 bases, with 13 bases between. The CDR3 nucleotides are TGTGCCAGCAGCGCTAATACAGGGTCTGAAGCTTTCTTT. Its protein is CASSANTGSEAFF.

The rearrangement links TRBV4-1 to TRBJ2-7; 7 nucleotides agree with TRBD1. V lost 0 bases, J lost 7 bases, and 9 bases stayed unmatched. The CDR3 length is 15 residues. The germline gives CDR1 MGHRA, CDR2 YSYEKL. CDR3 sequence: CASSQDIRTGPEQYF. The CDR3 nucleotides are TGCGCCAGCAGCCAAGATATTCGGACAGGCCCGGAGCAGTACTTC.

This clonotype was seen ten or more times. The rearrangement uses TRBV7-3 and TRBJ2-2, with D possibly being TRBD1 or TRBD2 (5 bases each). V was trimmed by 5 bases and J by 3 bases, leaving 13 bases between them. In germline, CDR1 is SGHTA, CDR2 FQGTGA. This CDR3 is built from 15 residues. For the CDR3, the DNA is TGTGCCAGCAGCCCTGGGGGTCTTTACACCGGGGAGCTGTTTTTT. It yields the protein CASSPGGLYTGELFF.

CDR3 bases: TGTGCCAGCAGTCGCGGACAGGGAAATCAGCCCCAGCATTTT. As protein: CASSRGQGNQPQHF. The rearrangement uses TRBV12-3 or TRBV12-4 and TRBJ1-5; 8 nucleotides line up with TRBD1. The J segment lost 4 bases and the V segment lost 5 bases, leaving 4 bases of the junction unmatched. The CDR3 runs to 14 residues.

The chain carries TRBV4-3 and TRBJ2-7; weak D call: TRBD1 (5 bases). CDR1 is LGHNA and CDR2 is YSLEER in the germline V gene. The V end lost 0 bases, the J end lost 2 bases, and 11 bases lay between the germline ends. This CDR3 comprises 15 residues. The CDR3 reads CASSQDRTGTYEQYF. The DNA for the CDR3 is TGCGCCAGCAGCCAAGATCGAACAGGAACCTACGAGCAGTACTTC.